This TCR beta chain comes out of a study of blood T cells in healthy people across ages. Note on this clonotype: Its cognate antigen is unknown.

General study findings and limits: Fewer expanded clones and more diversity marked long-lived versus aged donors. Any changes in expanded clonotypes were possibly confounded, as donor CMV status remained unknown.

Germline V gives CDR1 ENHRY, CDR2 SYGVKD. The CDR3 has 17 amino acids. Trimming stripped 0 bases from V and 8 bases from J, with 22 bases between. Through a sample-barcoded 5' primer and a J-beta primer mix, a second PCR was run for roughly 7 to 12 cycles. A template-switch adaptor with 12 random nucleotides tagged each cDNA molecule. Via MiXCR, TCRdb re-called the 5' RACE reads, giving one row per CDR3 protein. The table has around 1.7 million distinct CDR3 sequences, roughly 28% seen once. Source material: blood. The chain is built from TRBV10-3 and TRBJ1-1, with D tentatively TRBD1 (6 bases). This receptor was identified in a woman younger than 45 in good health. This CDR3 reads CAISESIVPRPGTEAFF. The CDR3 nucleotides are TGTGCCATCAGTGAGTCGATTGTCCCAAGACCCGGGACAGAAGCTTTCTTT.